This TCR beta chain is from a study of blood T cell repertoires in COVID-19. Across the whole study: PBMCs, B-cell-depleted T cells, or T cells were the source of the cDNA or gDNA that made up the material.

Profiling relied on immunoSEQ multiplex PCR, and the TCRdb table lists in-frame clones only, not all of them. This table has roughly 370,000 clones, more than 75% appearing once. Sequencing was performed on PBMCs or T cells enriched from blood (not recorded which). This clonotype was obtained from a woman in her fifties or sixties who had recovered from COVID-19.

The CDR3 spells CASSLPGRDNYGYTF. CDR3 DNA: TGTGCCAGCAGCTTACCAGGCCGTGATAACTATGGCTACACCTTC. The chain employs TRBV7-8 and TRBJ1-2; no clear D. Trimming left V 2 bases short and J 1 base short, with 11 bases between. The CDR3 sequence is 15 residues long. Germline values: CDR1 SGHVS, CDR2 FQNEAQ.